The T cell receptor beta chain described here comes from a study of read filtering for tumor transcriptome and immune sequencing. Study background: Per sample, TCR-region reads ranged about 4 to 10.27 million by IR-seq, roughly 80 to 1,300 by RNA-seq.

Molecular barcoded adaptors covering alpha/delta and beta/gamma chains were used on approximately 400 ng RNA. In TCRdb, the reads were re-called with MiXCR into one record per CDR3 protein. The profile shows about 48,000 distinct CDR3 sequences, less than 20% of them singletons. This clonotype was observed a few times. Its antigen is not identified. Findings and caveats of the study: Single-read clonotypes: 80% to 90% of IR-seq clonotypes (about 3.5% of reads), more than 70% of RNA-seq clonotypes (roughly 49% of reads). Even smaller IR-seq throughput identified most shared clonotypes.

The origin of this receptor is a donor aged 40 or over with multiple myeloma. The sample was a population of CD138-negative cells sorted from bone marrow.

Written as DNA, the CDR3 is TGCAGTGCTGTCCTTCGGGCGGGAGACACAGATACGCAGTATTTT. This translates into CSAVLRAGDTDTQYF. The chain is built from TRBV20-1 and TRBJ2-3; TRBD2 aligns across 7 bases. J gave up 2 bases and V 5 bases, and 10 bases lay outside the gene matches. Germline V CDR1 and CDR2: DFQATT, SNEGSKA (reference sequence). This CDR3 comprises 15 residues.